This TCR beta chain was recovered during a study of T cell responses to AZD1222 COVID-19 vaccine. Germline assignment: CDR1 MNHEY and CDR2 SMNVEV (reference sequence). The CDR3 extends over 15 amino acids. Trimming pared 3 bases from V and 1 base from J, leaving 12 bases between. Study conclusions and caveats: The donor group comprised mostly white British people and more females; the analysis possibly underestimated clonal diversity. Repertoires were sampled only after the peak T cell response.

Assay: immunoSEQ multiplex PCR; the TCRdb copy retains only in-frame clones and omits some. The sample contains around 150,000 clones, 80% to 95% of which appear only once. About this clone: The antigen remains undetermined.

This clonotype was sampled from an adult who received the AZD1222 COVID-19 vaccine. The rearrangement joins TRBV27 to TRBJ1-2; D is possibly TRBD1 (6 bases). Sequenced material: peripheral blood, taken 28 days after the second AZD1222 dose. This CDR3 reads CASSFGGGGNYGYTF. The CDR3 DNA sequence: TGTGCCAGCAGTTTCGGGGGCGGGGGTAACTATGGCTACACCTTC.